The sequence of this T cell receptor beta chain was determined in a study of T-cell memory formation after mild COVID-19. Turning to the study itself: Among the donors, TCR clusters were largely specific to each donor. Study-wide findings and caveats: Contracting clones localized mainly to CM and EM when CD4+ and mainly to EMRA when CD8+. Second-wave clones that peaked on day 37 lacked confirmed SARS-CoV-2 specificity.

TCRalpha and TCRbeta libraries used 5'RACE with constant-segment primers and UMIs. TCRdb reprocessed the 5' RACE reads with MiXCR, giving one entry per CDR3 protein. The sample lists more than 400,000 distinct CDR3 sequences, around a sixth occurring once. About this clonotype: What it binds is not known.

The ends were cut back, 2 bases at V and 0 bases at J, with 7 bases in the middle. This CDR3 has 15 residues. The V gene's germline CDR1 is MDHEN and CDR2 SYDVKM. Sequencing input: PBMCs or a T cell subset sorted from them (not recorded which). The chain has TRBV28 and TRBJ1-4; no reliable D call. The clonotype was recovered from an adult woman who had mild COVID-19 (a few samples of this study predate the infection). Cell type and time point are not known. The CDR3 sequence: CASSLTLSTNEKLFF. In DNA, the CDR3 is TGTGCCAGCAGTTTAACATTGTCAACTAATGAAAAACTGTTTTTT. Full variable domain (remainder filled in from reference TRBV28 and TRBJ1-4): DVKVTQSSRYLVKRTGEKVFLECVQDMDHENMFWYRQDPGLGLRLIYFSYDVKMKEKGDIPEGYSVSREKKERFSLILESASTNQTSMYLCASSLTLSTNEKLFFGSGTQLSVL.